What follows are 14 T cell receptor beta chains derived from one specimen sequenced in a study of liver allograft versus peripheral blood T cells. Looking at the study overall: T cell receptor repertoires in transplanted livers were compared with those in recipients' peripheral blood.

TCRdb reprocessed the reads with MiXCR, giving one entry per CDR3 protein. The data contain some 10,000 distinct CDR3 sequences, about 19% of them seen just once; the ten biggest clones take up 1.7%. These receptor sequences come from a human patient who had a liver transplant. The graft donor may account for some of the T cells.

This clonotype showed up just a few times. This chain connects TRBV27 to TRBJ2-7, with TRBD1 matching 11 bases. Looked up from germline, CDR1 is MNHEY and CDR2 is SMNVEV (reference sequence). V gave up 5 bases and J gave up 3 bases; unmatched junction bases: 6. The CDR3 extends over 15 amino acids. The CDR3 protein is CASSPDRGRSYEQYF. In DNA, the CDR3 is TGTGCCAGCAGTCCGGACAGGGGGCGCAGCTACGAGCAGTACTTC.

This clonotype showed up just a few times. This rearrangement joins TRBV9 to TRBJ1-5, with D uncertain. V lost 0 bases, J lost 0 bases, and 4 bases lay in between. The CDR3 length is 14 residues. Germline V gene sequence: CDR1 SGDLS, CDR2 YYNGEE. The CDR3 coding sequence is TGTGCCAGCAGCGTAGACGTTAGCAATCAGCCCCAGCATTTT. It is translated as CASSVDVSNQPQHF.

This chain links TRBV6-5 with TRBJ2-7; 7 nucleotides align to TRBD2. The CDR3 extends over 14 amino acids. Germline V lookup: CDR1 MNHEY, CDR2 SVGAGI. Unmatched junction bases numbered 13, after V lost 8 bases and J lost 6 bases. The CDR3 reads CASGTGLDVGEQYF. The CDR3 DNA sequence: TGTGCCAGCGGAACCGGACTAGATGTGGGCGAGCAGTACTTC.

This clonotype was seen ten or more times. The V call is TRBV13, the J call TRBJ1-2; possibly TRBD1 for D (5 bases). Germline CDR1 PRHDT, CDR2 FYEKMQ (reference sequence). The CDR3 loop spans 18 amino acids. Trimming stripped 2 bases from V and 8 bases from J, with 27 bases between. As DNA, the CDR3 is TGTGCCAGCAGCTTAATAGGGTTTGACGCCGGGACCCGAGAGGGCTACACCTTC. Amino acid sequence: CASSLIGFDAGTREGYTF.

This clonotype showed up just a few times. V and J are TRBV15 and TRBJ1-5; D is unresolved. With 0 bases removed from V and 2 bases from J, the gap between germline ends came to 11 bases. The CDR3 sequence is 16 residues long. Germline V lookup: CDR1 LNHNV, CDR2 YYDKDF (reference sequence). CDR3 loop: CATSRDTSQGNQPQHF. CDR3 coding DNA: TGTGCCACCAGCAGAGATACCTCCCAAGGCAATCAGCCCCAGCATTTT.

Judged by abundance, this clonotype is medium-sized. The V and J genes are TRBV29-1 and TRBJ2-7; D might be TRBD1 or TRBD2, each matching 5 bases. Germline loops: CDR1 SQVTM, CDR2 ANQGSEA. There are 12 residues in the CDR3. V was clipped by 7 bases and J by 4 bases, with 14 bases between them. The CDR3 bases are TGCAGCGGGGGGAACAGTGATTACGAGCAGTACTTC. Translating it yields CSGGNSDYEQYF.

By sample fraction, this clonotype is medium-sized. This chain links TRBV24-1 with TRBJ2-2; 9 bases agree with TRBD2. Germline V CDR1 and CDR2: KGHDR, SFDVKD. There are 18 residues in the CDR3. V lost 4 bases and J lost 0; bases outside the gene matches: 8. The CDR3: CATSDPGLAGTNTGELFF. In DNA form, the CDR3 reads TGTGCCACCAGTGACCCGGGACTAGCCGGAACGAACACCGGGGAGCTGTTTTTT.

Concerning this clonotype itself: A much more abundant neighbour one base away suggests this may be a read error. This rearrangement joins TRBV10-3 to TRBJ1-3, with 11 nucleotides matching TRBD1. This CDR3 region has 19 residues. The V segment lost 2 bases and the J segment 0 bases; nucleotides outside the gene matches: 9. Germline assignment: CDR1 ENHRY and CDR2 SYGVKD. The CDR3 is CAISEPGTGGFLSGNTIYF. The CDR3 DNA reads TGTGCCATCAGTGAGCCGGGGACAGGGGGTTTTCTCTCTGGAAACACCATATATTTT.

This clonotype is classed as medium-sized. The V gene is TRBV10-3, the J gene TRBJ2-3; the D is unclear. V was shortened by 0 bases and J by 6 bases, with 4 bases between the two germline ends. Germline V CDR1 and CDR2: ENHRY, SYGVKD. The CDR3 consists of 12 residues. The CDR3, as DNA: TGTGCCATCAGTGAGTCGGGGGATACGCAGTATTTT. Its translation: CAISESGDTQYF.

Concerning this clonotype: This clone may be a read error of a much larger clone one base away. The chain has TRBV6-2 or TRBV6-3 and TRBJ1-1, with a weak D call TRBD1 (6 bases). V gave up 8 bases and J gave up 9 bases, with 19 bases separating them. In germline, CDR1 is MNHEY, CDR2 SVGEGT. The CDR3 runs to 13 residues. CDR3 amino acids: CASWRIDRFKAFF. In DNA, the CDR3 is TGTGCCAGCTGGAGGATCGACAGGTTTAAAGCTTTCTTT.

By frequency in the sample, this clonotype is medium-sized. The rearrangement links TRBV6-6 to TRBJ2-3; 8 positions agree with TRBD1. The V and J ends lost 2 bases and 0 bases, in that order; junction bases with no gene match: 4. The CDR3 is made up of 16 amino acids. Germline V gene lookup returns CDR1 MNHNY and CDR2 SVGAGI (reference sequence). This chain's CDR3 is CASSYPRTGSTDTQYF. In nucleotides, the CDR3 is TGTGCCAGCAGTTACCCCAGGACAGGGAGCACAGATACGCAGTATTTT.

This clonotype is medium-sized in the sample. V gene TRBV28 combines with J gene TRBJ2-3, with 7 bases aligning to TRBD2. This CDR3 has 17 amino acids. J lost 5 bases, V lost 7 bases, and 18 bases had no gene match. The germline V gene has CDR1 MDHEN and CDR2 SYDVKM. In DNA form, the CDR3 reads TGTGCCAGCACGACTAAAGGAAGACTAGCCCGGGAAGATACGCAGTATTTT. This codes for CASTTKGRLAREDTQYF.

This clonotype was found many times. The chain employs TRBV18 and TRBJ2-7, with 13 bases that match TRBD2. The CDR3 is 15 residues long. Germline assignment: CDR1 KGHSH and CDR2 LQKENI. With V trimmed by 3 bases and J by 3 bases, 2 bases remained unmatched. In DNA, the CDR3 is TGTGCCAGCTCACCGGGGACTAGCGGGATCTACGAGCAGTACTTC. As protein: CASSPGTSGIYEQYF.

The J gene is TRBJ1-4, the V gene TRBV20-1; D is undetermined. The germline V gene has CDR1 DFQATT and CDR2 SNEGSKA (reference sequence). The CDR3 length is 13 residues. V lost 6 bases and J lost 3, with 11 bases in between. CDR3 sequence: CSAPQSPNEKLFF. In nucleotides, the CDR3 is TGCAGTGCACCACAGTCGCCTAATGAAAAACTGTTTTTT.